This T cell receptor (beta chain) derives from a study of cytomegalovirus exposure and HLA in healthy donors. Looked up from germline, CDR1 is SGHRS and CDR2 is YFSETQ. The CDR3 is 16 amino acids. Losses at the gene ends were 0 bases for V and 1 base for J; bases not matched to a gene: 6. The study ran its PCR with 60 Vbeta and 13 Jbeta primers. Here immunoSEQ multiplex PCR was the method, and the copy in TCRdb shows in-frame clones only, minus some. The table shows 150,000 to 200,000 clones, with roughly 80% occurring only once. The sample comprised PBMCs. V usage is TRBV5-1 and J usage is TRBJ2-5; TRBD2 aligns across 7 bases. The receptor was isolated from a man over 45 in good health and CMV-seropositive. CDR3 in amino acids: CASSLGGRATQETQYF. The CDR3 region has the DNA TGCGCCAGCAGCTTGGGAGGGAGGGCCACCCAAGAGACCCAGTACTTC.